Sequencing of this TCR beta chain was carried out in a study of cytomegalovirus exposure and HLA in healthy donors. Study-wide context: About 80 million unique TCRs from HLA-typed donors were held in an early data release. Overall study findings and caveats: The records held CMV serostatus as the only immune exposure information. Some 150 TCR beta chains were listed as cytomegalovirus-associated.

With respect to this clone: Its antigen is unknown.

Vbeta (60) and Jbeta (13) primers were used in the PCR. Repertoires were generated with immunoSEQ multiplex PCR, while TCRdb's copy carries only in-frame clones and drops some. Of roughly 250,000 clones in the sample, approximately 80% were seen once. V lost 7 bases and J lost 1; bases outside the gene matches: 4. CDR3 length: 13 amino acids. Germline V lookup: CDR1 SQVTM, CDR2 ANQGSEA. This receptor was identified in a girl aged 2 to 9 in good health and CMV-seronegative. The genes are TRBV29-1 and TRBJ2-1, with TRBD1 identical over 7 bases. The sequenced sample was PBMCs. Here the CDR3 DNA reads TGCAGCGGAGGGGACAGTTCCTACAATGAGCAGTTCTTC. It specifies CSGGDSSYNEQFF.